This T cell receptor (beta chain) was sequenced in a study of blood T cells in healthy people across ages (dated by TCRdb to between 2015 and 2017). About the full investigation: In model experiments, template switching captured roughly one uniquely barcoded TCR beta cDNA molecule for every two T cells. To track age-related changes in TCR beta repertoire diversity, the study relied on deep sequencing normalized with unique cDNA molecular identifiers. The donors were split into four age groups: young (average 16 years), middle-aged (39), aged (approximately 60) and long-lived (under 90). Donors of different ages were randomly distributed across sequencing lanes to avoid experimental bias. Using the same blood draw, the study looked at two additional independent replicas of 1 million unique cDNA reads for two donors, one aged 18 to 29 and the other aged 80 or older. Results and caveats for the whole study, not just this receptor: Observed TCR beta diversity per million T cells fell roughly linearly with age, and a significant reduction was already apparent by age roughly 40. Estimates of total diversity based on one million sequenced T cells were regarded as lower bounds and as underestimates. Compared with the aged group, more naive CD4+ T cells, fewer expanded clones and increased TCR diversity were shown by the long-lived group, suggesting age selection. Because profiling used bulk unsorted PBMCs, naive and antigen-experienced compartments could not be compared conclusively. The CMV infection status of donors was not known, potentially confounding age-related changes in expanded clonotypes. There was a strong correlation between observed TCR beta diversity and the percentage of naive T cells measured by flow cytometry.

Including the terminal cysteine and phenylalanine, the CDR3 comprises 14 residues. The entry retains the CDR3 DNA only, 42 bases that are in frame from base 1. Trimming accounts for 7 bases at V and 2 bases at J, while the number of junction bases matched to no gene is 3. The germline V gene provides CDR1 SQVTM and CDR2 ANQGSEA. The roughly 39 donors, aged roughly 6 to 95 years, were systemically healthy Caucasian individuals from Russia. Around 10 milliliters of peripheral blood were collected from each donor into EDTA-treated Vacutainer tubes. Ficoll-Paque density-gradient centrifugation was used to isolate PBMCs, with at least 6.5 million per sample. Total RNA, at least 5 micrograms per sample, was extracted from PBMCs with Trizol reagent. For every donor, flow cytometry on a PBMC aliquot measured the percentage of naive CD45RAhigh/CD27high T cells. As regards this clonotype: There is no known antigen for this receptor. It has no much larger one-base neighbor in the sample; base qualities were not kept.

Libraries came from 5' RACE. These reads were obtained on an Illumina HiSeq 2500. A second about 7 to 12 cycle PCR used a sample-barcoded 5' primer and a J-beta primer mix. A template-switch 5' adaptor carrying 12 random nucleotides introduced a unique molecular identifier onto each TCR beta cDNA molecule. Each sample yielded at least 2.5 million CDR3-containing paired-end reads. First-strand cDNA was synthesized from all RNA with the Mint cDNA synthesis kit, primed by a TRBC-specific oligonucleotide. After uracil-DNA glycosylase treatment, a first 18-cycle PCR used universal primers M1SS and BC2_uni_R on all cDNA. The original methods were these. Each sample was normalized by randomly selecting 1 million high-quality reads, each carrying a distinct molecular identifier. Reads with shared molecular identifiers were discarded instead of being binned into consensus sequences. MiTCR, run with a Q25 quality threshold and the strictest error-elimination algorithm, handled CDR3 identification, clonotype clustering and error correction. Lower-bound total TCR beta diversity was estimated with a nonparametric unseen species model using Euler transformation. TCRdb reprocessing: public reads trimmed at Q25 with fastp, clones called with MiXCR, in-frame beta chains kept. Each CDR3 protein gets just one entry, which takes the most common genes and DNA from the rows behind it. The V and J calls were determined by TCRdb, not by the authors. The sample contains over 1.5 million distinct CDR3 sequences, around half of them found a single time. Over 2% of the sample lies in the top ten.

Sequenced sample: blood. The chain is made from TRBV29-1 and TRBJ2-1, and 12 junction bases match TRBD2. The TCR sequence derives from a middle-aged woman in good health. The DNA reads TGCAGCGCTGGACTAGCGGGGCCCTACAATGAGCAGTTCTTC. This is translated as CSAGLAGPYNEQFF.